Sequencing of this T cell receptor (beta chain) was carried out in a study of cytomegalovirus exposure and HLA in healthy donors (dated by TCRdb to the late 2010s). In terms of the full investigation: In an earlier analysis of 450 to 750 of the donors, 250 to 300 Gb of sequence data and 90 million to 130 million unique TCR beta sequences from roughly 180 million T cells were reported. About 280 gigabases of sequencing data and approximately 93 million unique TCR sequences were included in an early release covering around 600 HLA-typed donors. Of the approximately 400 genotyped donors, 65% to 90% were placed in the genetic ancestry cluster associated with self-reported Caucasian donors. The study was designed to test whether signatures of past pathogen exposure could be identified by cataloging public T cell receptors. Using immunosequencing, the study profiled T cell repertoires from approximately 700 subjects and related those repertoires to cytomegalovirus serostatus. Along with the roughly 670-subject first cohort, a separate validation cohort of around 110 different subjects was used. The study combined high-throughput TCR immunosequencing, statistical association of individual TCRs with disease status, and machine learning to predict cytomegalovirus infection status. In a later analysis, previously published TCR beta repertoires from 550 to 750 donors were re-analyzed and high-resolution HLA genotyping was added so that TCR occurrence patterns could be studied. In the later analysis, no new phenotypic data were used to find candidate immune exposures; instead, reliance was placed on TCR beta sequences and their occurrence across donors. To decide whether each TCR beta V gene segment behaved as functional or pseudogenic, an earlier analysis of some 600 of the donors relied on high-throughput TCR beta sequencing. Alongside the repertoire data, information on donor age, sex, ethnicity and CMV serostatus was compiled. In a later genetic analysis, genome-wide SNP genotypes for 398 of the 666 donors were used, and that subset was treated as a discovery cohort. All discovery cohort repertoires had been generated on a single sequencing platform. Both class I and class II loci were covered by HLA typing, at four-digit resolution. Typing coverage differed by locus: A, B, C, DRB1 and DQB1 were typed in roughly 620-640 donors, DQA1 in 500 to 550, DPA1 in some 600, and DPB1 in 450 to 480. Because of strong linkage in the cohort, a handful of DR-DQ haplotypes were treated as single units for association and clustering. Across around 400 genotyped donors of the cohort, an average of approximately 200,000 unique TCR beta nucleotide sequences per donor were sequenced, and approximately 17% of those sequences were non-productive.

The full study reports these points: An earlier analysis of approximately 530 of the donors showed that most TCR beta V segments appeared in productive rearrangements either about 90% or about 30% of the time, which broadly matched IMGT annotations. When HLA alleles, especially DR and DQ, strongly co-occurred, TCR associations were difficult to assign to individual alleles. Some IMGT-functional V segments, including TRBV6-2 and TRBV6-3, could not be told apart with the 87-base-pair reads, so those segments were excluded. A further reported finding was that TCR beta sequences accurately predicted the HLA-A and HLA-B alleles for most subjects in the first cohort. Most TCR sequences were seen in very few donors, while some public TCRs were found in many individuals. According to a later genetic analysis, donors in an Asian-associated ancestry cluster had fewer N-insertions in productive TCRs than the roughly 670-donor mean. The earlier analysis of fewer than 750 of the donors excluded 15 to 20 rarely observed V segments, including chromosome 9 orphons, because counts were too low. The cohort was sequenced for TCR beta chains only, and without alpha or paired-chain data the features that could be detected were limited. CMV serostatus was the only immune exposure information available for the cohort. Specific HLA alleles were associated with 16,951 TCR beta sequences at a false discovery rate of 0.05 in a later analysis. Because some donors lacked HLA typing at each locus, the association tests relied only on the typed subset. Sequencing depth was assumed to be roughly uniform across donors in the presence/absence analyses, though that assumption may not hold. An association between a missense DCLRE1C variant and V-gene and J-gene trimming of TCR beta chains was found in a later genetic analysis and replicated in an independent cohort. A few of the identified cytomegalovirus-associated TCR beta chains were confirmed in vitro to be specific for cytomegalovirus antigens. The sequencing pipeline was judged likely to have produced a cluster of highly shared sequence variants as a technical artifact. The classifier was reported to diagnose cytomegalovirus status with high specificity and sensitivity in both the original cohort and the validation cohort. A later analysis found that most CMV-associated TCR beta chains appeared HLA-restricted, with HLA associations seemingly driven largely by CMV exposure. A later analysis found that HLA-associated TCR beta chains were more clonally expanded and had lower generation probabilities than equally common non-associated chains. Correlated functional status among segregating V segments might reflect linkage disequilibrium, but an unknown experimental factor could not be ruled out. The study gave a list of under 200 TCR beta chains associated with cytomegalovirus. According to a later analysis, parvovirus B19, influenza, CMV and Epstein-Barr virus appeared linked to several top co-occurrence clusters. According to a later analysis, TCR association rates differed among HLA loci, with DRB1 alleles showing the most associated TCRs and HLA-C alleles showing the fewest. The authors suggested that the approach could potentially be generalized to other disease states and immunological phenotypes.

Here V drops 6 bases and J drops 1 base, and the junction holds 6 bases not matched to any gene. From the germline V gene, CDR1 is SGDLS and CDR2 is YYNGEE. The CDR3 numbers 15 residues from cysteine through phenylalanine. Of all the DNA, just the CDR3 is kept, 45 bases in frame from base 1. Preparation of the library involved the immunoSEQ multiplex PCR assay. The multiplex PCR relied on a mix of 60 forward primers for TCR Vbeta segments and 13 reverse primers for TCR Jbeta segments. A multiplex PCR assay on genomic DNA amplified the CDR3 region of rearranged TCR beta genes. On the Illumina HiSeq System, the amplified TCR beta libraries were sequenced as 87-base-pair reads. The study's own analysis went as follows. A later analysis tallied 75 million to 85 million unique TCR beta chains across the 666 repertoires, and approximately 12 million of those chains were shared by two or more donors. To remove PCR and sequencing errors, raw reads were error-corrected and collapsed into unique sequences using a nearest-neighbor algorithm that merged closely related sequences. CDR3 sequences were aligned to IMGT reference sequences to assign V, D and J gene segments. For a sequence to be retained, a match of at least six nucleotides was required to both a V gene segment and a J gene segment. A rearrangement was called productive if the CDR3 had no stop codons and remained in frame with V and J, and every other rearrangement was called non-productive. CDR3 was defined by IMGT convention, running from the second conserved V-encoded cysteine to the conserved J-encoded phenylalanine. The earlier analysis of some 580 of the donors excluded any sequence lacking an unambiguous match to a single V gene segment. An earlier analysis of a few hundred of the donors called V segments functional above 56.7% productive rearrangements and segregating when the between-donor standard deviation exceeded 5%. A statistical classification framework was developed to diagnose cytomegalovirus status using the catalog of TCR beta chain sequences. A later analysis assigned V and J genes by comparing TCR nucleotide sequences with IMGT/GENE-DB human TR gene sequences. The TCRdist pipeline was used in a later analysis to assign CDR3 sequences and most-parsimonious VDJ recombination scenarios. In a later analysis, each TCR beta chain was defined by its CDR3 amino acid sequence together with its V-gene family, and reads lacking a unique V-gene family were excluded. To address suspected cross-contamination and a sequencing artifact, a later analysis removed approximately 600 highly shared, low-generation-probability nucleotide sequences. In a later analysis, a clonal expansion index for each public chain was calculated from normalized within-repertoire ranks of inferred template counts. In a later analysis, generation probabilities were computed with a VDJ recombination model fitted to out-of-frame rearrangements, and the resulting probabilities were checked against IGoR. A later analysis scored TCR-TCR, TCR-HLA and TCR-CMV co-occurrence with hypergeometric tests, applying a repertoire-size bias correction to TCR pairs. To estimate false discovery rates, a later analysis permuted the HLA or CMV assignments 20 times. A later analysis grouped co-occurring TCRs with DBSCAN, adding TCRdist sequence similarity when clustering within HLA-allele-positive subsets. For co-occurrence clustering, repertoires with fewer than 30,000 or more than 120,000 public chains were excluded, along with 4 to 6 repertoires with anomalous nucleotide sharing. Sourced from immuneACCESS, this table was stored by TCRdb with only in-frame sequences that have V and J called. A share of the clones is absent; for the studies checked, an unresolved V gene accounts for under half, and the remainder has no known explanation. Clonal size and the V and J genes are those of that table, whereas D and trimming came from the DNA. For this sample the table gives more than 200,000 clones, of which around three quarters were detected only once. 15% of the sample is taken by the ten largest.

In regard to this clone: Its specific antigen is unknown. No much larger clonotype is one base removed from it; base qualities were not supplied.

The cohort consisted of some 730 healthy bone marrow donors. All cohort members were sampled while nominally healthy, although unrecorded immune exposures were likely present. The donor tested CMV seronegative, placing the donor among the roughly 350 seronegative members of the cohort. A peripheral blood sample was provided by each donor, and peripheral blood mononuclear cells were used for TCR beta sequencing. The Qiagen DNeasy Blood Extraction Kit was used to extract genomic DNA from the blood cell samples. The specimen sequenced was PBMCs. This chain is built from TRBV9 and TRBJ2-2, with 7 junctional bases fitting TRBD1. This clonotype originated in a man aged 40-55 years in good health and CMV-seronegative. The bases read TGTGCCAGCATATGGACAGGATTGAACACCGGGGAGCTGTTTTTT. It is translated as CASIWTGLNTGELFF.